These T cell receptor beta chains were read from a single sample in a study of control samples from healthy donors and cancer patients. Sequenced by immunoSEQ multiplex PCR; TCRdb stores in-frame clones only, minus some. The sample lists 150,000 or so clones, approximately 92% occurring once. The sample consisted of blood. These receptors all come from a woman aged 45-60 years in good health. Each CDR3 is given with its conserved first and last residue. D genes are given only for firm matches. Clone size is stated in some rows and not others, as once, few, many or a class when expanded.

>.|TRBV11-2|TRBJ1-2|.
CASSLGGDGYTF
TGTGCCAGCAGCCTGGGGGGTGACGGCTACACCTTC
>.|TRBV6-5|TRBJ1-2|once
CASSYSASYGYTF
TGTGCCAGCAGTTACTCCGCTTCCTATGGCTACACCTTC
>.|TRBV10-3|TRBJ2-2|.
CAISGAPGLANTGELFF
TGTGCCATCAGTGGGGCCCCGGGACTGGCGAACACCGGGGAGCTGTTTTTT
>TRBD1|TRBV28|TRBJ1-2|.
CATWTGYDGYTF
TGTGCCACGTGGACAGGGTACGATGGCTACACCTTC
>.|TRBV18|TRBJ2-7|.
CASSPLRVGEQYF
TGTGCCAGCTCACCACTGCGGGTAGGGGAGCAGTACTTC
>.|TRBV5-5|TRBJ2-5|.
CASSFELLGWETQYF
TGTGCCAGCAGCTTTGAGCTGCTGGGTTGGGAGACCCAGTACTTC
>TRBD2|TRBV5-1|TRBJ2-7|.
CASSGERTSAYEQYF
TGCGCCAGCAGCGGAGAGAGGACTAGTGCCTACGAGCAGTACTTC
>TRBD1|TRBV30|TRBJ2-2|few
CAWSPGTGGYSGELFF
TGTGCCTGGAGCCCCGGGACAGGGGGCTATAGCGGGGAGCTGTTTTTT
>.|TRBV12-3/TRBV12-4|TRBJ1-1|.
CASSLGVSEAFF
TGTGCCAGCAGCCTAGGGGTTTCTGAAGCTTTCTTT
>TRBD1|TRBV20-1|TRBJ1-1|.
CSASVWDRAQPEAFF
TGCAGTGCTAGTGTGTGGGACAGGGCCCAACCTGAAGCTTTCTTT
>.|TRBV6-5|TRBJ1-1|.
CASLRGGAEAFF
TGTGCCAGCCTCAGGGGAGGCGCTGAAGCTTTCTTT
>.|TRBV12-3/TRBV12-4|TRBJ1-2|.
CASTLGAGYGYTF
TGTGCCAGCACCCTAGGGGCAGGGTATGGCTACACCTTC
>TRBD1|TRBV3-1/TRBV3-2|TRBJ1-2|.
CASSLPGQVYGYTF
TGTGCCAGCAGCCTTCCGGGACAGGTCTATGGCTACACCTTC
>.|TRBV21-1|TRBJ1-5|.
CASLLNPGLYQGHNQPQHF
TGTGCCAGTCTTTTAAATCCGGGACTCTACCAGGGACACAATCAGCCCCAGCATTTT
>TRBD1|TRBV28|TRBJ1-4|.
CASRIRTGGNEKLFF
TGTGCCAGCAGAATTCGGACAGGGGGGAATGAAAAACTGTTTTTT
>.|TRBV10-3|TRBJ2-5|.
CAISAGYQETQYF
TGTGCCATCAGTGCAGGGTACCAAGAGACCCAGTACTTC
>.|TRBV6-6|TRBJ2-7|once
CASSYPGHSPYEQYF
TGTGCCAGCAGTTACCCCGGACATAGTCCCTACGAGCAGTACTTC
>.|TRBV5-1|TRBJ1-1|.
CASSLDGMNTEAFF
TGCGCCAGCAGCTTGGACGGTATGAACACTGAAGCTTTCTTT
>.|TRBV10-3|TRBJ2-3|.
CAIRRSDPRTDTQYF
TGTGCCATCAGAAGGAGTGACCCCCGCACAGATACGCAGTATTTT
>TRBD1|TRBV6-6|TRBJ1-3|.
CASSRERQGAGNTIYF
TGTGCCAGCTCCCGGGAGAGACAGGGGGCTGGAAACACCATATATTTT
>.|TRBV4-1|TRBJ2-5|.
CASARGMQETQYF
TGCGCCAGCGCACGGGGGATGCAAGAGACCCAGTACTTC
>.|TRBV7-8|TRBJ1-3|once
CASSLSWRSGNTIYF
TGTGCCAGCAGCCTTTCATGGAGGTCTGGAAACACCATATATTTT
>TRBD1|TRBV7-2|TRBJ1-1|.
CASSPRGGGTEAFF
TGTGCCAGCAGCCCTCGAGGGGGCGGCACTGAAGCTTTCTTT
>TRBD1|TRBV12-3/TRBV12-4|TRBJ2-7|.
CASSSYRGIEQYF
TGTGCCAGCAGTTCGTACAGGGGAATCGAGCAGTACTTC
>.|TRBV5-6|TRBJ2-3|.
CASSLGTDTDTQYF
TGTGCCAGCAGCTTGGGAACGGACACAGATACGCAGTATTTT
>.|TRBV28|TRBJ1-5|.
CASSAPTLGLSGNQPQHF
TGTGCCAGCAGTGCCCCTACCCTAGGACTGTCTGGCAATCAGCCCCAGCATTTT
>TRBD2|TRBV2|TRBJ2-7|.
CASSEGLAGTYEQYF
TGTGCCAGCAGTGAAGGACTAGCGGGGACCTACGAGCAGTACTTC
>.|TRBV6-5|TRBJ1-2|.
CASSVTGIPNYGYTF
TGTGCCAGCAGCGTAACAGGGATACCTAACTATGGCTACACCTTC
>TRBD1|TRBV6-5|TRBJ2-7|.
CASRLQTGIYEQYF
TGTGCCAGCAGGCTTCAGACAGGGATCTACGAGCAGTACTTC
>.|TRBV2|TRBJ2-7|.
CASSDFSNEQYF
TGTGCCAGCAGTGATTTCAGCAACGAGCAGTACTTC
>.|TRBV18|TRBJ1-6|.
CASSPPGGSLHF
TGTGCCAGCTCACCACCCGGGGGCTCCCTCCACTTT
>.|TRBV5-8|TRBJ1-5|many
CASTNLGFNQPQHF
TGTGCCAGCACCAATCTGGGGTTCAATCAGCCCCAGCATTTT
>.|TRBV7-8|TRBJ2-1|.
CASSRKGVEQFF
TGTGCCAGCAGCCGGAAGGGGGTTGAGCAGTTCTTC
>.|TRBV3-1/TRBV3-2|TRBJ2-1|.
CASSPGSGDEQFF
TGTGCCAGCAGCCCCGGGTCCGGGGACGAGCAGTTCTTC
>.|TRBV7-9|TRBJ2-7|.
CASSPTDSPGGQYF
TGTGCCAGCAGCCCGACCGACTCCCCCGGGGGGCAGTACTTC
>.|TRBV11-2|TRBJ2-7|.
CASSEGVIPHEQYF
TGTGCCAGCAGCGAGGGGGTGATCCCGCACGAGCAGTACTTC
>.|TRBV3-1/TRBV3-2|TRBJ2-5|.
CASSPLSAEQETQYF
TGTGCCAGCAGTCCTCTATCGGCCGAGCAAGAGACCCAGTACTTC
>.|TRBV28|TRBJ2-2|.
CASSLRAVNTGELFF
TGTGCCAGCAGTTTAAGAGCGGTGAACACCGGGGAGCTGTTTTTT
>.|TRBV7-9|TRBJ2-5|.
CASSLGRETQYF
TGTGCCAGCAGCTTAGGTCGGGAGACCCAGTACTTC
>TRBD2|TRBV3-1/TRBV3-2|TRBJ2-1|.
CASSQPTSGAPNSYNEQFF
TGTGCCAGCAGCCAACCGACTAGCGGGGCCCCCAACTCCTACAATGAGCAGTTCTTC
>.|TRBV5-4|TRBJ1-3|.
CASSLAGRTSGNTIYF
TGTGCCAGCAGCTTGGCGGGCCGGACCTCTGGAAACACCATATATTTT
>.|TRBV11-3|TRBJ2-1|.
CASSLDGIDEQFF
TGTGCCAGCAGCTTAGATGGGATCGATGAGCAGTTCTTC
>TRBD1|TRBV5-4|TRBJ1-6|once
CASSLVGQGGSPLHF
TGTGCCAGCAGCTTGGTGGGACAGGGAGGATCACCCCTCCACTTT
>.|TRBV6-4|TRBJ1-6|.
CASSDSGSPLHF
TGTGCCAGCAGTGACTCCGGATCACCCCTCCACTTT
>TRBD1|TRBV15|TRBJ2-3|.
CATSRVWTGEADTQYF
TGTGCCACCAGCAGAGTCTGGACAGGGGAGGCAGATACGCAGTATTTT
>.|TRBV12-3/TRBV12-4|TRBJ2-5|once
CASSLRETQYF
TGTGCCAGCAGCCTTCGTGAGACCCAGTACTTC